The rows below give T cell receptor beta chains drawn from one sample of a study of blood T cell repertoires in COVID-19. Repertoires were generated with immunoSEQ multiplex PCR, while TCRdb's copy carries only in-frame clones and drops some. This sample has some 250,000 clones, with around four fifths found just once. Material for sequencing was peripheral blood. The receptors here all came from a man in his sixties with acute or convalescent COVID-19. CDR3s include the opening cysteine and the closing phenylalanine or tryptophan. Each record gives: V gene, J gene, D gene, clone size, CDR3 length, CDR3 protein, CDR3 DNA. A D gene is named only where the DNA matches it firmly. Only some rows state a clone size, as once, few, many or a class for expanded clones.

v_gene: TRBV24-1; j_gene: TRBJ2-6; d_gene: NA; abundance: NA; len: 18; CDR3aa: CATSDFQLTASGANVLTF; CDR3nt: TGTGCCACCAGTGATTTTCAATTGACAGCCTCTGGGGCCAACGTCCTGACTTTC
v_gene: TRBV18; j_gene: TRBJ2-1; d_gene: TRBD2; abundance: NA; len: 15; CDR3aa: CASSPLTSDYNEQFF; CDR3nt: TGTGCCAGCTCACCACTGACTAGCGACTACAATGAGCAGTTCTTC
v_gene: TRBV5-6; j_gene: TRBJ2-5; d_gene: TRBD2; abundance: NA; len: 13; CDR3aa: CASSLAGAETQYF; CDR3nt: TGTGCCAGCAGCTTAGCGGGAGCAGAGACCCAGTACTTC
v_gene: TRBV7-2; j_gene: TRBJ2-3; d_gene: TRBD2; abundance: NA; len: 16; CDR3aa: CASRRRLAASTDTQYF; CDR3nt: TGTGCCAGCAGAAGGAGACTAGCGGCTAGCACAGATACGCAGTATTTT
v_gene: TRBV7-3; j_gene: TRBJ2-3; d_gene: TRBD2; abundance: once; len: 14; CDR3aa: CASSPGTSWDTQYF; CDR3nt: TGTGCCAGCAGCCCCGGGACTAGCTGGGATACGCAGTATTTT
v_gene: TRBV9; j_gene: TRBJ1-3; d_gene: NA; abundance: NA; len: 15; CDR3aa: CASSALGNRGNTIYF; CDR3nt: TGTGCCAGCAGCGCCTTGGGCAATCGGGGAAACACCATATATTTT
v_gene: TRBV7-6; j_gene: TRBJ2-3; d_gene: TRBD2; abundance: NA; len: 19; CDR3aa: CASSLYAASGRAGTDTQYF; CDR3nt: TGTGCCAGCAGCTTATACGCAGCTAGCGGGAGGGCCGGCACAGATACGCAGTATTTT
v_gene: TRBV27; j_gene: TRBJ2-4; d_gene: TRBD1; abundance: NA; len: 16; CDR3aa: CASSTAPTGGQNIQYF; CDR3nt: TGTGCCAGCAGTACGGCCCCGACAGGGGGCCAAAACATTCAGTACTTC
v_gene: TRBV29-1; j_gene: TRBJ2-1; d_gene: TRBD2; abundance: few; len: 16; CDR3aa: CSVDPFSGSSYNEQFF; CDR3nt: TGCAGCGTTGATCCCTTTAGCGGGAGCTCCTACAATGAGCAGTTCTTC
v_gene: TRBV18; j_gene: TRBJ2-7; d_gene: TRBD2; abundance: NA; len: 13; CDR3aa: CASSQGLGYEQYF; CDR3nt: TGTGCCAGCTCACAAGGACTAGGCTACGAGCAGTACTTC
v_gene: TRBV27; j_gene: TRBJ1-2; d_gene: NA; abundance: once; len: 12; CDR3aa: CASSQQGGGYTF; CDR3nt: TGTGCCAGCAGCCAACAGGGTGGTGGCTACACCTTC
v_gene: TRBV20-1; j_gene: TRBJ2-3; d_gene: NA; abundance: NA; len: 11; CDR3aa: CSARERDTQYF; CDR3nt: TGCAGTGCTAGAGAGCGGGATACGCAGTATTTT
v_gene: TRBV7-9; j_gene: TRBJ2-2; d_gene: NA; abundance: few; len: 18; CDR3aa: CASSLDPGRAVGTGELFF; CDR3nt: TGTGCCAGCAGCTTAGACCCCGGCAGGGCGGTAGGAACCGGGGAGCTGTTTTTT
v_gene: TRBV19; j_gene: TRBJ2-5; d_gene: TRBD1; abundance: NA; len: 13; CDR3aa: CASSRQGAETQYF; CDR3nt: TGTGCCAGTAGCCGACAGGGGGCGGAGACCCAGTACTTC
v_gene: TRBV6-2/TRBV6-3; j_gene: TRBJ2-3; d_gene: TRBD2; abundance: NA; len: 19; CDR3aa: CASSYNFPGLAGVSDTQYF; CDR3nt: TGTGCCAGCAGTTACAATTTCCCGGGACTAGCGGGAGTTTCAGATACGCAGTATTTT
v_gene: TRBV10-3; j_gene: TRBJ1-2; d_gene: NA; abundance: NA; len: 11; CDR3aa: CAVQENYGYTF; CDR3nt: TGTGCCGTCCAGGAAAACTATGGCTACACCTTC
v_gene: TRBV28; j_gene: TRBJ1-1; d_gene: TRBD1; abundance: NA; len: 15; CDR3aa: CASSDLGQTHTEAFF; CDR3nt: TGTGCCAGCAGTGACCTGGGACAGACTCACACTGAAGCTTTCTTT
v_gene: TRBV6-5; j_gene: TRBJ1-2; d_gene: TRBD1; abundance: many; len: 12; CDR3aa: CAARRGQFDYTF; CDR3nt: TGTGCCGCACGGAGGGGGCAGTTTGACTACACCTTC
v_gene: TRBV7-2; j_gene: TRBJ2-7; d_gene: NA; abundance: NA; len: 13; CDR3aa: CASSFLPQGEQYF; CDR3nt: TGTGCCAGCAGCTTTTTGCCCCAGGGCGAGCAGTACTTC
v_gene: TRBV7-8; j_gene: TRBJ2-5; d_gene: NA; abundance: few; len: 15; CDR3aa: CASSPRSQGRETQYF; CDR3nt: TGTGCCAGCAGCCCAAGGTCGCAGGGCCGGGAGACCCAGTACTTC
v_gene: TRBV7-8; j_gene: TRBJ2-5; d_gene: NA; abundance: NA; len: 14; CDR3aa: CASSLGAAQETQYF; CDR3nt: TGTGCCAGCAGCTTAGGGGCAGCCCAAGAGACCCAGTACTTC
v_gene: TRBV19; j_gene: TRBJ1-6; d_gene: TRBD1; abundance: NA; len: 16; CDR3aa: CASSVGQGAGNSPLHF; CDR3nt: TGTGCCAGTAGTGTGGGACAGGGGGCGGGTAATTCACCCCTCCACTTT
v_gene: TRBV7-3; j_gene: TRBJ2-1; d_gene: TRBD2; abundance: few; len: 15; CDR3aa: CASSLRGLAGVEQFF; CDR3nt: TGTGCCAGCAGCTTAAGGGGACTAGCGGGAGTTGAGCAGTTCTTC
v_gene: TRBV12-3/TRBV12-4; j_gene: TRBJ2-2; d_gene: NA; abundance: NA; len: 13; CDR3aa: CASRGVNTGELFF; CDR3nt: TGTGCCAGCAGGGGCGTGAACACCGGGGAGCTGTTTTTT
v_gene: TRBV7-2; j_gene: TRBJ1-5; d_gene: TRBD1; abundance: NA; len: 14; CDR3aa: CASSGGDRGQPQHF; CDR3nt: TGTGCCAGCAGCGGCGGCGACAGGGGGCAGCCCCAGCATTTT
v_gene: TRBV4-1; j_gene: TRBJ1-2; d_gene: NA; abundance: NA; len: 15; CDR3aa: CASSQGGGGFYGYTF; CDR3nt: TGCGCCAGCAGCCAAGGTGGGGGGGGTTTCTATGGCTACACCTTC
v_gene: TRBV19; j_gene: TRBJ2-1; d_gene: TRBD2; abundance: NA; len: 13; CDR3aa: CASSTSGLQLQFF; CDR3nt: TGTGCCAGTAGTACTAGCGGTCTACAATTGCAGTTCTTC
v_gene: TRBV6-4; j_gene: TRBJ2-7; d_gene: TRBD2; abundance: NA; len: 14; CDR3aa: CASSGAGGLYEQYF; CDR3nt: TGTGCCAGCAGCGGAGCGGGGGGGCTATACGAGCAGTACTTC
v_gene: TRBV19; j_gene: TRBJ1-2; d_gene: NA; abundance: few; len: 13; CDR3aa: CASTGQFLYGYTF; CDR3nt: TGTGCCAGTACCGGACAGTTCCTCTATGGCTACACCTTC
v_gene: TRBV7-9; j_gene: TRBJ1-2; d_gene: NA; abundance: NA; len: 13; CDR3aa: CASSLQGLDGYTF; CDR3nt: TGTGCCAGCAGCCTACAGGGTCTGGATGGCTACACCTTC
v_gene: TRBV4-3; j_gene: TRBJ1-5; d_gene: NA; abundance: NA; len: 14; CDR3aa: CASSQAGPGQPQHF; CDR3nt: TGCGCCAGCAGCCAAGCAGGGCCCGGGCAGCCCCAGCATTTT
v_gene: TRBV5-1; j_gene: TRBJ1-2; d_gene: TRBD1; abundance: NA; len: 16; CDR3aa: CASSFGPSQGGYGYTF; CDR3nt: TGCGCCAGCAGCTTTGGCCCCTCGCAGGGGGGCTATGGCTACACCTTC
v_gene: TRBV6-5; j_gene: TRBJ2-5; d_gene: TRBD1; abundance: few; len: 15; CDR3aa: CASSYSRTGPGTQYF; CDR3nt: TGTGCCAGCAGTTACTCTCGGACAGGCCCAGGGACCCAGTACTTC
v_gene: TRBV2; j_gene: TRBJ2-3; d_gene: TRBD2; abundance: NA; len: 15; CDR3aa: CASRLLASGTDTQYF; CDR3nt: TGTGCCAGCAGGCTACTAGCGTCAGGCACAGATACGCAGTATTTT
v_gene: TRBV7-9; j_gene: TRBJ1-5; d_gene: NA; abundance: NA; len: 15; CDR3aa: CASSSAGGGNQPQHF; CDR3nt: TGTGCCAGCAGCTCAGCTGGAGGGGGCAATCAGCCCCAGCATTTT
v_gene: TRBV19; j_gene: TRBJ1-5; d_gene: NA; abundance: NA; len: 14; CDR3aa: CASSTRQPNQPQHF; CDR3nt: TGTGCCAGTAGTACCAGACAGCCCAATCAGCCCCAGCATTTT
v_gene: TRBV4-3; j_gene: TRBJ2-3; d_gene: NA; abundance: NA; len: 15; CDR3aa: CASSQDRFPLLGQYF; CDR3nt: TGCGCCAGCAGCCAAGATCGCTTTCCGTTACTAGGGCAGTATTTT
v_gene: TRBV7-9; j_gene: TRBJ1-1; d_gene: TRBD1; abundance: NA; len: 14; CDR3aa: CASSPTGDRGSAFF; CDR3nt: TGTGCCAGCAGCCCCACTGGGGACAGGGGGTCAGCTTTCTTT